A selection of T cell receptor beta chains follows, all from one sample in a study of blood T cell repertoires in COVID-19. The method was immunoSEQ multiplex PCR; TCRdb's version includes in-frame clones alone and lacks a portion of them. There are about 120,000 clones in the sample; around 74% occur only once, and more than 7.5% lies in the top ten. The sample was peripheral blood. These receptors came from a woman aged 55-75 years with acute or convalescent COVID-19. The CDR3 runs from the conserved cysteine through the conserved F or W. The order of the fields is J gene, D gene, clone size, V gene, CDR3 DNA, CDR3 protein. D genes are given only for firm matches. Some rows have no size entry. The others give once, few or many, or a class for an expanded clone.

TRBJ1-4	-	-	TRBV21-1	TGTGCCAGCAGCAAACGGGCAGGGGACACGAATGAAAAACTGTTTTTT	CASSKRAGDTNEKLFF
TRBJ2-3	-	-	TRBV2	TGTGCCAGCAACTTGCGGGGCACAGATACGCAGTATTTT	CASNLRGTDTQYF
TRBJ2-3	-	-	TRBV10-3	TGTGCCATCAGTGAGTCGAATGGGCAAAATACGCAGTATTTT	CAISESNGQNTQYF
TRBJ2-4	TRBD2	-	TRBV3-1/TRBV3-2	TGTGCCACCAGCTACGGACTAGCGGGGGGGGGTTTCGCCAAAAACATTCAGTACTTC	CATSYGLAGGGFAKNIQYF
TRBJ1-2	-	-	TRBV7-3	TGTGCCAGCAGCCCGGACAGCCTTAACTATGGCTACACCTTC	CASSPDSLNYGYTF
TRBJ2-1	TRBD1	-	TRBV7-3	TGTGCCAGCAGCCAATCCCACAGGGGACCTATGGAGCAGTTCTTC	CASSQSHRGPMEQFF
TRBJ1-6	-	-	TRBV3-1/TRBV3-2	TGTGCCAGCAGCCAGGAAAGGGGTAATTCACCCCTCCACTTT	CASSQERGNSPLHF
TRBJ1-4	-	-	TRBV18	TGTGCCAGCTCACCATCTAGAGGAAGAAAACTGTTTTTT	CASSPSRGRKLFF
TRBJ1-1	TRBD1	few	TRBV6-6	TGTGCCAGCAGCTTAGGACAGGGGGGACCCACTGAAGCTTTCTTT	CASSLGQGGPTEAFF
TRBJ1-2	-	-	TRBV9	TGTGCCAGCAGCCCAGGCACGTCAATAAGGGAGGGCTACACCTTC	CASSPGTSIREGYTF
TRBJ1-4	TRBD1	-	TRBV7-9	TGTGCCAGCAGCCCGGGACAGGGGGCGCAGGGACCTGAAAAACTGTTTTTT	CASSPGQGAQGPEKLFF
TRBJ1-6	-	-	TRBV7-3	TGTGCCAGCAGCCCCGACAGACGGTCACCCCTCCACTTT	CASSPDRRSPLHF
TRBJ1-1	-	-	TRBV19	TGTGCCAGTAGTGTCGACAGAGACACTGAAGCTTTCTTT	CASSVDRDTEAFF
TRBJ1-2	-	once	TRBV2	TGTGCCAGCAGTGAAAGACAGCAGAGCTATGGCTACACCTTC	CASSERQQSYGYTF
TRBJ1-2	TRBD1	few	TRBV5-1	TGCGCCAGCAGCTTGGCAGGGGGCTATGGCTACACCTTC	CASSLAGGYGYTF
TRBJ2-4	-	-	TRBV24-1	TGTGCCACCAGTGAAGGGGATCGAGCCAAAAACATTCAGTACTTC	CATSEGDRAKNIQYF
TRBJ1-4	-	few	TRBV7-2	TGTGCCAGCAGAAGACAGGTCTCGTCTGGAACTAATGAAAAACTGTTTTTT	CASRRQVSSGTNEKLFF
TRBJ2-2	TRBD1	-	TRBV5-1	TGCGCCAGCAGCCCCGGACAGGGTGGGAACACCGGGGAGCTGTTTTTT	CASSPGQGGNTGELFF
TRBJ2-3	-	-	TRBV9	TGTGCCAGCAGCGCCCACCGCGCAGATACGCAGTATTTT	CASSAHRADTQYF
TRBJ1-1	-	once	TRBV13	TGTGCCAGCAGCTTTCGGAACACTGAAGCTTTCTTT	CASSFRNTEAFF
TRBJ2-1	TRBD2	few	TRBV19	TGTGCCAGTAGTCGACCCGGGACTAGAGCCTACAATGAGCAGTTCTTC	CASSRPGTRAYNEQFF
TRBJ1-5	-	-	TRBV9	TGTGCCAGCAGCGCGGGGGGCGTTTCGGGCAATCAGCCCCAGCATTTT	CASSAGGVSGNQPQHF
TRBJ2-5	-	-	TRBV11-1	TGTGCCAGCAGCTTAGTTGTCTCCGGGGAGACCCAGTACTTC	CASSLVVSGETQYF
TRBJ2-3	TRBD1	-	TRBV7-2	TGTGCCAGCAGCCTTCGGGACAGGAGAATCACAGATACGCAGTATTTT	CASSLRDRRITDTQYF
TRBJ2-3	-	-	TRBV11-2	TGTGCCAGCAGCCCCCAGCAGGGACTTAGGCCAGATACGCAGTATTTT	CASSPQQGLRPDTQYF